A selection of T cell receptor beta chains follows, all from one sample in a study of cytomegalovirus exposure and HLA in healthy donors. Assay used: immunoSEQ multiplex PCR; TCRdb lists only in-frame clones, some missing. The table shows about 59,000 clones, with about four fifths occurring only once. The sample was PBMCs. The receptors shown here come from a woman in her forties in good health and CMV-seronegative. CDR3s include the opening cysteine and the closing phenylalanine or tryptophan. Fields, in order: V gene, J gene, D gene, CDR3 DNA, CDR3 protein. D genes are given only for firm matches.

TRBV10-2	TRBJ1-1	NA	TGCGCCAGCAGGGGGCAGGGGAACACTGAAGCTTTCTTT	CASRGQGNTEAFF
TRBV6-5	TRBJ2-5	NA	TGTGCCAGCAGTTCCAACTCTCGGAGGATTAAGACCCAGTACTTC	CASSSNSRRIKTQYF
TRBV29-1	TRBJ1-2	TRBD1	TGCAGCGTAACAAAATTGGGGACAGGGGACCATGGCTACACCTTC	CSVTKLGTGDHGYTF
TRBV27	TRBJ2-7	NA	TGTGCCAGCAGTCCTCGTCCCGGAGAGGGCGAGCAGTACTTC	CASSPRPGEGEQYF
TRBV7-9	TRBJ2-2	NA	TGTGCCAGCAGCTTAGTCGCGGGACTCACCGGGGAGCTGTTTTTT	CASSLVAGLTGELFF
TRBV18	TRBJ1-1	TRBD1	TGTGCCAGCTCCCACACGGGGGGACAGGGTGTCGGCACTGAAGCTTTCTTT	CASSHTGGQGVGTEAFF
TRBV5-1	TRBJ2-1	NA	TGCGCCAGCAGCTTGGTAGGGGGGGGGAATGAGCAGTTCTTC	CASSLVGGGNEQFF
TRBV9	TRBJ1-4	TRBD1	TGTGCCAGCAGCCCAACTGGGACAGGGGGAGAAAAACTGTTTTTT	CASSPTGTGGEKLFF
TRBV30	TRBJ2-2	TRBD2	TGTGCCTGGAGTGCCCCTGAGCGGGAGTTCGGGGAGCTGTTTTTT	CAWSAPEREFGELFF
TRBV5-1	TRBJ2-4	NA	TGCGCCAGCAGTTTTGACAGGACCGCCAAAAACATTCAGTACTTC	CASSFDRTAKNIQYF
TRBV6-5	TRBJ1-1	TRBD1	TGTGCCAGCAGGTATACAGGGGGCGCGAACACTGAAGCTTTCTTT	CASRYTGGANTEAFF
TRBV13	TRBJ1-3	NA	TGTGCCAGCAGCCCCCCCACTGGAAACACCATATATTTT	CASSPPTGNTIYF
TRBV6-6	TRBJ1-3	TRBD1	TGTGCCAGCAGTTACTCGAGTCCCGGGACAGGGGACACCATATATTTT	CASSYSSPGTGDTIYF
TRBV19	TRBJ1-5	NA	TGTGCCAGTAGCCTACTACAAGGAAATCAGCCCCAGCATTTT	CASSLLQGNQPQHF